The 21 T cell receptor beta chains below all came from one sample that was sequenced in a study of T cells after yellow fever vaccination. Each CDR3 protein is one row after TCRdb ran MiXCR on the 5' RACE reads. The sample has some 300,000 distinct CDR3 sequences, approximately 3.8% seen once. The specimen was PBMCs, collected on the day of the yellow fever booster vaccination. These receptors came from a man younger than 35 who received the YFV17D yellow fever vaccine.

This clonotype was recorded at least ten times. CDR3 residues: CASSGGGGTEAFF. Here the CDR3 DNA reads TGTGCCAGCAGCGGAGGGGGTGGCACTGAAGCTTTCTTT. The chain has TRBV9 and TRBJ1-1; TRBD1 might be the D (6 bases). There are 13 residues in the CDR3. V dropped 3 bases and J dropped 4 bases, with 10 bases sitting between them. Per germline, CDR1 SGDLS and CDR2 YYNGEE.

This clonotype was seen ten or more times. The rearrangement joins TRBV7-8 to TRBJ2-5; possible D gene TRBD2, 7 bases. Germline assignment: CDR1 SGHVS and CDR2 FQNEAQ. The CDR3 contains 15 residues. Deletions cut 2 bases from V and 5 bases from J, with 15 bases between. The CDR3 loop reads CASSLYRGAQETQYF. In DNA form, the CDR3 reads TGTGCCAGCAGCTTATACCGGGGGGCTCAGGAGACCCAGTACTTC.

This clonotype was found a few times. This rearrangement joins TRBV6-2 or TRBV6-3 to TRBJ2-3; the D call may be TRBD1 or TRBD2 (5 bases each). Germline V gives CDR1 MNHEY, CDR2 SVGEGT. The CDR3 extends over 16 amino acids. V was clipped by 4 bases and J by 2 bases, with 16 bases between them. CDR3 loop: CASSLRGPRTTDTQYF. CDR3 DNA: TGTGCCAGCAGTTTGAGGGGACCACGAACCACAGATACGCAGTATTTT.

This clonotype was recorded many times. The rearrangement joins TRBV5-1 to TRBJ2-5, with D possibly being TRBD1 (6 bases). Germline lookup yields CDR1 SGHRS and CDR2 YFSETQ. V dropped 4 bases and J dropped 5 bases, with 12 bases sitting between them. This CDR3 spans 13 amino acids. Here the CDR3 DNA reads TGCGCCAGCAGCATGGACAGTCGCGAGACCCAGTACTTC. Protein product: CASSMDSRETQYF.

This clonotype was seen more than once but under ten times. The CDR3 DNA is TGCAGTGCTAGTGCGACAGCAACTAGGGGCTACACCTTC. As protein: CSASATATRGYTF. The genes are TRBV20-1 and TRBJ1-2; tentative D call: TRBD1 (5 bases). The CDR3 length is 13 residues. V was pared by 3 bases and J by 8 bases, with 16 bases between. Germline V gene data show CDR1 as DFQATT and CDR2 as SNEGSKA (reference sequence).

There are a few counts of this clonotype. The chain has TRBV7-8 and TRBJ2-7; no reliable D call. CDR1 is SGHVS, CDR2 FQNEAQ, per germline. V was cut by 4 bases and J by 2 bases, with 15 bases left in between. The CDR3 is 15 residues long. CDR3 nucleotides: TGTGCCAGCAGCTCAACCCTGTCTGGCCCCTACGAGCAGTACGTC. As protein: CASSSTLSGPYEQYV.

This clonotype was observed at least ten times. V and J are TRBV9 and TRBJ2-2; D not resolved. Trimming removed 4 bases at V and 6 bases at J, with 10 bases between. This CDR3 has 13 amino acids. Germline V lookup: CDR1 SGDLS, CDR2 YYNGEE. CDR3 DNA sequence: TGTGCCAGCAGCCCACAAACCCCCGGGGAGCTGTTTTTT. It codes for CASSPQTPGELFF.

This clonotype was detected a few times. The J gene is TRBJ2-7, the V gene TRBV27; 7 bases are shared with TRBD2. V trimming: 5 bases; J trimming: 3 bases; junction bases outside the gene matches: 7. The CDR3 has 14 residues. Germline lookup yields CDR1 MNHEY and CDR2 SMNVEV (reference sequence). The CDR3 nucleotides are TGTGCCAGCAGTATCAGGGAGGGGAGCTACGAGCAGTACTTC. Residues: CASSIREGSYEQYF.

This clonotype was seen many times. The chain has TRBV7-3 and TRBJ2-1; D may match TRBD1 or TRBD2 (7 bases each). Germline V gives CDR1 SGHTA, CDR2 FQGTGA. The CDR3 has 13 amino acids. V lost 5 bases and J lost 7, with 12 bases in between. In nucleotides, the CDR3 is TGTGCCAGCAGCCTCCAGGGGGGGAATGAGCAGTTCTTC. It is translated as CASSLQGGNEQFF.

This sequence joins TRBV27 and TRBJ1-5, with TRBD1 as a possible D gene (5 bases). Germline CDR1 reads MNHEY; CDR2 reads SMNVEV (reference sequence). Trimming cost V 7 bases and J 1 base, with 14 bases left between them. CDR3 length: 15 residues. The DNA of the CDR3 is TGTGCCAGCACCACCAATGGGGGAAGCAATCAGCCCCAGCATTTT. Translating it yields CASTTNGGSNQPQHF.

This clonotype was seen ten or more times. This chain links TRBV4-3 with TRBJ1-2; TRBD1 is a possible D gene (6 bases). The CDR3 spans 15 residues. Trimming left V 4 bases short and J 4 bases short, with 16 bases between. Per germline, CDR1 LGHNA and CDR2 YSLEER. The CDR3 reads CASSPLRGAGYGYTF. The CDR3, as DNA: TGCGCCAGCAGCCCACTGAGGGGGGCCGGCTATGGCTACACCTTC.

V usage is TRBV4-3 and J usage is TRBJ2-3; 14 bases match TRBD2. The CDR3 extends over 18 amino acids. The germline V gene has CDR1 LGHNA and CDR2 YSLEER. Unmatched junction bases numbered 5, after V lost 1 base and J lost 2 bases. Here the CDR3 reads CASSQGTSGGYLTDTQYF. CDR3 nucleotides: TGCGCCAGCAGCCAAGGGACTAGCGGGGGGTATCTCACAGATACGCAGTATTTT.

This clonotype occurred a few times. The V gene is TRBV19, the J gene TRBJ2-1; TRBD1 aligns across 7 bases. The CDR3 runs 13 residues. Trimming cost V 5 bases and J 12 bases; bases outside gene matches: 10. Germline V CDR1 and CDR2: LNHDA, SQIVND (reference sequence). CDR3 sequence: CASSLQGPRGQFF. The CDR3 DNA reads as TGTGCCAGTAGTTTACAGGGGCCCCGGGGGCAGTTCTTC.

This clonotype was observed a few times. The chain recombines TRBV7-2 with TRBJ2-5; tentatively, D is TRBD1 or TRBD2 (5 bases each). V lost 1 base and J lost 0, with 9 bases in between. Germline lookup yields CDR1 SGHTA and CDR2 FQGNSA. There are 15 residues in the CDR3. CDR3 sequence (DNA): TGTGCCAGCAGCTTAGTTAGAGGGGACCAAGAGACCCAGTACTTC. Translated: CASSLVRGDQETQYF. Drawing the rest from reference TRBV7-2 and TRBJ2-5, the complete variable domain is GAGVSQSPSNKVTEKGKDVELRCDPISGHTALYWYRQSLGQGLEFLIYFQGNSAPDKSGLPSDRFSAERTGGSVSTLTIQRTQQEDSAVYLCASSLVRGDQETQYFGPGTRLLVL.

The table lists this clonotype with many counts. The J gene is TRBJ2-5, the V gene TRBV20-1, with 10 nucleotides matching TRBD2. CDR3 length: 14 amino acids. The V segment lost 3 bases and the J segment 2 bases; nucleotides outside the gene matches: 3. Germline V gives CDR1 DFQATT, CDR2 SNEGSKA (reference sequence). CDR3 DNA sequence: TGCAGTGCTAGCCAGGGACTAGCGCAAGAGACCCAGTACTTC. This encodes CSASQGLAQETQYF.

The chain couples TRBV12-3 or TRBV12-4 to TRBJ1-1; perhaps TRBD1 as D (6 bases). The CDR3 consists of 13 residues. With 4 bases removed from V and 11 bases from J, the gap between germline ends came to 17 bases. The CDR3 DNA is TGTGCCAGCAGTTCCGGGGGCCGGGGATTGGCTTTCTTT. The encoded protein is CASSSGGRGLAFF.

CDR3 nucleotides: TGCAGTGCTAGAGATCGGCTTGGCTTCTATAATTCACCCCTCCACTTT. This codes for CSARDRLGFYNSPLHF. V gene TRBV20-1 combines with J gene TRBJ1-6, with D unclear. The germline gives CDR1 DFQATT, CDR2 SNEGSKA (reference sequence). The CDR3 runs to 16 residues. V lost 0 bases and J 3 bases, leaving 12 bases between the germline ends.

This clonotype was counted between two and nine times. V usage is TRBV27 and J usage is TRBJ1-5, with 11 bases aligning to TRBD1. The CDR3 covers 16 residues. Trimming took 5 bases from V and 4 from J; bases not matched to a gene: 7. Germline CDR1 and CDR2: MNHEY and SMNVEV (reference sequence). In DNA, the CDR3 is TGTGCCAGCAGTCTGTTCGGGACAGGGGGTAATCAGCCCCAGCATTTT. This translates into CASSLFGTGGNQPQHF.

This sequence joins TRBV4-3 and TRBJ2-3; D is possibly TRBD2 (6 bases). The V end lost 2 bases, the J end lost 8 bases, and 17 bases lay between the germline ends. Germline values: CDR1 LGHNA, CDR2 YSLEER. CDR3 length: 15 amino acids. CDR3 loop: CASSQNSGVQPTQYF. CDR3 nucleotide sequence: TGCGCCAGCAGCCAAAACTCGGGGGTTCAGCCTACGCAGTATTTT.

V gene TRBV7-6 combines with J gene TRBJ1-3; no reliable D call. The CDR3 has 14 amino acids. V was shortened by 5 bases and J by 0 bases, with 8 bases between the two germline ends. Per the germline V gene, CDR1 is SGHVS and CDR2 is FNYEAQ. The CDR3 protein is CASSPYSSGNTIYF. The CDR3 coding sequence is TGTGCCAGCAGCCCATACAGCTCTGGAAACACCATATATTTT.

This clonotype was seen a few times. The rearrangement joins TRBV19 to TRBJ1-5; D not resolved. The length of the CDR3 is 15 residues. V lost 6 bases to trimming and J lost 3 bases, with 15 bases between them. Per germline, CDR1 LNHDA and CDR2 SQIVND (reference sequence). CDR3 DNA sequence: TGTGCCAGTAGATGGGATGGAAGGTCCAATCAGCCCCAGCATTTT. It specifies CASRWDGRSNQPQHF.